These 18 T cell receptor beta chains were sequenced from one sample in a study of blood T cell repertoires in COVID-19. Profiled with immunoSEQ multiplex PCR; TCRdb holds only in-frame clones, not every one. The sample lists some 90,000 clones; roughly 80% were seen once. Sequenced input: peripheral blood. The receptors shown here come from a man in his sixties with acute or convalescent COVID-19.

CDR3 nucleotides: TGTGCCAGCCGCCCAGGGCTGGCCTACGAGCAGTACTTC. This gives the protein CASRPGLAYEQYF. This chain links TRBV27 with TRBJ2-7; D may be TRBD1 (5 bases). CDR3 length: 13 residues. Germline CDR1 MNHEY, CDR2 SMNVEV (reference sequence). Trimming cost V 8 bases and J 2 bases, with 13 bases left between them.

The chain recombines TRBV11-3 with TRBJ2-3; D possibly corresponds to TRBD1 (6 bases). Germline V gene sequence: CDR1 SGHNT, CDR2 YENEEA. Trimming left V 5 bases short and J 0 bases short, with 15 bases between. The CDR3 contains 16 residues. The CDR3 DNA sequence: TGTGCCAGCAGCGCCAGACAGGTGACAAGCACAGATACGCAGTATTTT. Amino acid sequence: CASSARQVTSTDTQYF.

This chain connects TRBV6-5 to TRBJ1-2; weak D call: TRBD1 (6 bases). V was cut by 6 bases and J by 8 bases, with 16 bases left in between. The CDR3 has 13 amino acids. From germline, CDR1 is MNHEY and CDR2 SVGAGI. CDR3 nucleotides: TGTGCCAGCAGATCGTTTCTGGGGGCAGGCTACACCTTC. Translating it yields CASRSFLGAGYTF.

This rearrangement joins TRBV2 to TRBJ2-2, with 10 bases that match TRBD2. Trimming removed 4 bases from V and 3 bases from J; junction bases left unmatched: 5. CDR1 and CDR2 from the germline V gene are SNHLY and FYNNEI. This CDR3 has 16 residues. CDR3 protein: CASSGASGGHTGELFF. For the CDR3, the DNA is TGTGCCAGCAGTGGGGCTAGCGGGGGACACACCGGGGAGCTGTTTTTT.

The CDR3 here is CASSLTANTEAFF. The CDR3, as DNA: TGTGCCAGCAGCTTGACAGCGAACACTGAAGCTTTCTTT. The chain joins TRBV7-3 to TRBJ1-1, with D maybe TRBD1 (5 bases). Trimming removed 3 bases at V and 1 base at J, with 6 bases between. This CDR3 has 13 residues. The germline V gene encodes CDR1 SGHTA and CDR2 FQGTGA.

V gene TRBV7-2 combines with J gene TRBJ2-5; 8 bases map to TRBD2. The trim removed 2 bases at V and 2 bases at J, leaving 7 bases unmatched. The CDR3 extends over 16 amino acids. Germline V gives CDR1 SGHTA, CDR2 FQGNSA. The CDR3 DNA sequence: TGTGCCAGCAGCTTATACAGCGGGAGTCGTCAAGAGACCCAGTACTTC. It is translated as CASSLYSGSRQETQYF.

The V and J genes are TRBV10-2 and TRBJ1-2; tentative D call: TRBD1 (6 bases). Germline CDR1 is WSHSY and CDR2 is SAAADI. The CDR3 contains 14 residues. Trimming removed 5 bases from V and 0 bases from J, with 10 bases in between. The CDR3 region has the DNA TGCGCCAGCAGTTTAGGGGGAGCTAACTATGGCTACACCTTC. This gives the protein CASSLGGANYGYTF.

The V call is TRBV28, the J call TRBJ2-7; 7 bases are shared with TRBD1. This CDR3 has 17 residues. CDR1 is MDHEN, CDR2 SYDVKM, per germline. Trimming removed 6 bases from V and 0 bases from J; junction bases left unmatched: 14. In nucleotides, the CDR3 is TGTGCCAGCAGCCAAATACTGACAGGGATCGGCTCCTACGAGCAGTACTTC. This encodes CASSQILTGIGSYEQYF.

This chain links TRBV4-1 with TRBJ1-2; 7 nucleotides line up with TRBD1. CDR1 MGHRA and CDR2 YSYEKL come from the germline V gene. V trimming: 4 bases; J trimming: 1 base; junction bases outside the gene matches: 9. This CDR3 contains 16 residues. CDR3 DNA sequence: TGCGCCAGCAGCCCGCCTCCGGGACAGATTAACTATGGCTACACCTTC. Its protein product is CASSPPPGQINYGYTF.

The rearrangement uses TRBV19 and TRBJ2-6, with TRBD2 matching over 9 bases. CDR1 and CDR2 from the germline V gene are LNHDA and SQIVND (reference sequence). The CDR3 is 18 amino acids. Unmatched junction bases numbered 8, after V lost 3 bases and J lost 2 bases. The CDR3 DNA is TGTGCCAGTAGTATCATTGGTAGCGGGAGAACTGGGGCCAACGTCCTGACTTTC. Amino acids: CASSIIGSGRTGANVLTF.

The chain couples TRBV3-1 (or the pseudogene TRBV3-2) to TRBJ2-1; possible D gene TRBD1, 7 bases. V lost 7 bases and J 6 bases, leaving 16 bases between the germline ends. The CDR3 consists of 14 residues. Germline CDR1 reads LGHDT; CDR2 reads YNNKEL (reference sequence). This CDR3 is CASTQGGRGNEQFF. The CDR3 DNA follows: TGTGCCAGCACCCAGGGGGGTCGGGGCAATGAGCAGTTCTTC.

CDR3 loop: CASSLIQRLSYEQYF. Here the CDR3 DNA reads TGTGCCAGCAGCTTAATTCAGAGACTCTCCTACGAGCAGTACTTC. The rearrangement joins TRBV5-5 to TRBJ2-7; no firm D call. There are 15 residues in the CDR3. V dropped 2 bases and J dropped 0 bases, with 12 bases sitting between them. Germline V lookup: CDR1 SGHKS, CDR2 YYEKEE (reference sequence).

This sequence joins TRBV2 and TRBJ2-1, with 7 bases aligning to TRBD2. Looked up from germline, CDR1 is SNHLY and CDR2 is FYNNEI. V was pared by 7 bases and J by 4 bases, with 7 bases of the junction left unmatched. CDR3 length: 14 residues. The CDR3 sequence: CASIRAGEYNEQFF. The CDR3, as DNA: TGTGCCAGCATTAGGGCGGGAGAATACAATGAGCAGTTCTTC.

This sequence joins TRBV11-2 and TRBJ2-1; no clear D gene. Deletions cut 1 base from V and 10 bases from J, with 17 bases between. The CDR3 is 15 residues long. CDR1 and CDR2 (germline): SGHAT, FQNNGV. The CDR3 spells CASSLGTRLGEEQFF. The CDR3 DNA reads as TGTGCCAGCAGCTTAGGTACGCGGCTTGGAGAAGAGCAGTTCTTC.

The genes are TRBV7-2 and TRBJ1-6, with 8 bases aligning to TRBD1. The J segment lost 10 bases and the V segment lost 1 base, leaving 9 bases of the junction unmatched. The CDR3 is made up of 16 amino acids. Germline values: CDR1 SGHTA, CDR2 FQGNSA. CDR3 sequence reads: CASSLGMTGEQSPLHF. The CDR3 nucleotides are TGTGCCAGCAGCTTAGGGATGACAGGGGAACAATCACCCCTCCACTTT.

The chain uses TRBV18 and TRBJ2-7; possible D gene TRBD2, 6 bases. V dropped 6 bases and J dropped 1 base, with 13 bases sitting between them. The CDR3 loop spans 14 amino acids. Germline CDR1 and CDR2: KGHSH and LQKENI. This chain's CDR3 is CASSRAGGSYEQYF. DNA for the CDR3: TGTGCCAGCTCCCGCGCCGGGGGTTCCTACGAGCAGTACTTC.

Only one count was recorded for this clone. V gene TRBV9 combines with J gene TRBJ1-1; 8 bases are a match to TRBD1. The CDR3 extends over 15 amino acids. The ends lost 4 bases at V and 2 bases at J; junction bases unmatched: 7. Germline V lookup: CDR1 SGDLS, CDR2 YYNGEE. CDR3 nucleotides: TGTGCCAGCAGCCCTGGGGACAGGCAAAACACTGAAGCTTTCTTT. This encodes CASSPGDRQNTEAFF.

CDR3 region: CASSSLTVLAKNIQYF. CDR3 DNA: TGTGCCAGCAGCTCCCTGACTGTGTTAGCCAAAAACATTCAGTACTTC. This sequence joins TRBV7-9 and TRBJ2-4, with D hard to call. This CDR3 spans 16 amino acids. The ends were cut back, 4 bases at V and 0 bases at J, with 13 bases in the middle. CDR1 is SEHNR, CDR2 FQNEAQ, per germline (reference sequence).